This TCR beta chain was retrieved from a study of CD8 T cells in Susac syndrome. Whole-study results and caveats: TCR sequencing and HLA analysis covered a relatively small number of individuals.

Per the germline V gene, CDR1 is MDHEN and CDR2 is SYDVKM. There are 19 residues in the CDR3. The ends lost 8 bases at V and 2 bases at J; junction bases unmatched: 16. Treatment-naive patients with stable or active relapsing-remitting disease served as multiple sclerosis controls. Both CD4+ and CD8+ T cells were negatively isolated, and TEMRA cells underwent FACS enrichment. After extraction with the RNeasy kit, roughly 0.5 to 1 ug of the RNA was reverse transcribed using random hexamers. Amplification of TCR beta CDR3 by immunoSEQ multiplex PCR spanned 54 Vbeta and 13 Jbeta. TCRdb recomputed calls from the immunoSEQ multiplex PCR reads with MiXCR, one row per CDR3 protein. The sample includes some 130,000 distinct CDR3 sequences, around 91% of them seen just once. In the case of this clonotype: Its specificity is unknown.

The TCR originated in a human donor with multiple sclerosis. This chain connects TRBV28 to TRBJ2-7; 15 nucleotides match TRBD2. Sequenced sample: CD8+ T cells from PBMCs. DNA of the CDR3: TGTGCCAGCTTGAACGTACCGGGACTAGCGGGAGGTTACCCCTACGAGCAGTACTTC. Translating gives CASLNVPGLAGGYPYEQYF.